These T cell receptor beta chains were read from a single sample in a study of cytomegalovirus exposure and HLA in healthy donors. Sequencing used immunoSEQ multiplex PCR; TCRdb keeps in-frame clones, though not all of them. The sample records 150,000 to 200,000 clones, 65% to 90% being singletons. The sample consisted of PBMCs. The receptors were sampled from a woman in her fifties or sixties in good health and CMV-seronegative. The CDR3 runs from the conserved cysteine through the conserved F or W. Each record gives: CDR3 length, D gene, clone size, V gene, J gene, CDR3 protein, CDR3 DNA. The D gene is left open where the match is weak. Not every row has a clone size; where given, it reads once, few, many or a size class.

cdr3_length: 19; d_call: TRBD1; clone_size: .; v_call: TRBV11-1; j_call: TRBJ2-3; cdr3_aa: CASSSPRDRGLAGQDTQYF; cdr3_nt: TGTGCCAGCAGCTCTCCCCGGGACAGGGGGCTAGCGGGCCAAGATACGCAGTATTTT
cdr3_length: 11; d_call: .; clone_size: .; v_call: TRBV6-5; j_call: TRBJ2-1; cdr3_aa: CASQGLVEQFF; cdr3_nt: TGTGCCAGCCAGGGGTTAGTTGAGCAGTTCTTC
cdr3_length: 15; d_call: TRBD1; clone_size: .; v_call: TRBV9; j_call: TRBJ1-2; cdr3_aa: CASSAWTGRDYGYTF; cdr3_nt: TGTGCCAGCAGCGCATGGACAGGGCGGGACTATGGCTACACCTTC
cdr3_length: 16; d_call: .; clone_size: .; v_call: TRBV4-1; j_call: TRBJ1-4; cdr3_aa: CASSQGTDSANEKLFF; cdr3_nt: TGCGCCAGCAGCCAAGGCACCGATAGTGCTAATGAAAAACTGTTTTTT
cdr3_length: 14; d_call: TRBD1; clone_size: .; v_call: TRBV7-9; j_call: TRBJ2-7; cdr3_aa: CSSSSRQGSNEQYF; cdr3_nt: TGTTCCAGCAGCTCCCGACAGGGGTCAAACGAGCAGTACTTC
cdr3_length: 15; d_call: .; clone_size: .; v_call: TRBV28; j_call: TRBJ2-1; cdr3_aa: CASSLLRGARGEQFF; cdr3_nt: TGTGCCAGCAGTTTATTACGGGGGGCTCGGGGGGAGCAGTTCTTC
cdr3_length: 15; d_call: .; clone_size: .; v_call: TRBV9; j_call: TRBJ1-1; cdr3_aa: CASSALGQLNTEAFF; cdr3_nt: TGTGCCAGCAGCGCGTTGGGGCAACTGAACACTGAAGCTTTCTTT
cdr3_length: 12; d_call: .; clone_size: few; v_call: TRBV21-1; j_call: TRBJ2-7; cdr3_aa: CASRQLTYEQYF; cdr3_nt: TGTGCCAGCCGACAGCTAACCTACGAGCAGTACTTC
cdr3_length: 16; d_call: .; clone_size: .; v_call: TRBV9; j_call: TRBJ2-3; cdr3_aa: CASSVGDRKPTDTQYF; cdr3_nt: TGTGCCAGCAGCGTAGGCGACAGAAAACCCACAGATACGCAGTATTTT
cdr3_length: 16; d_call: TRBD1; clone_size: .; v_call: TRBV28; j_call: TRBJ1-2; cdr3_aa: CASRDYGTGEIYGYTF; cdr3_nt: TGTGCCAGCAGAGATTATGGGACAGGGGAGATCTATGGCTACACCTTC